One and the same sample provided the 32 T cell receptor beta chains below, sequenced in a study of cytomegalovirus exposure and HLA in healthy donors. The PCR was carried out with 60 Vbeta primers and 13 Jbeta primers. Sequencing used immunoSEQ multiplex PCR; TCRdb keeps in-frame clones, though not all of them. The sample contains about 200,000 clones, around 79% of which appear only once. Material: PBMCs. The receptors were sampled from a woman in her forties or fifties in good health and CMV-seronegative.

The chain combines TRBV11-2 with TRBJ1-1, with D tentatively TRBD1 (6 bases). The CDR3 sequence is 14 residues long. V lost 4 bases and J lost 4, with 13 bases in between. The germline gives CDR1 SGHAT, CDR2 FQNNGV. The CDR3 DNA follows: TGTGCCAGCAGCTCACCTAGGGGGTCCACTGAAGCTTTCTTT. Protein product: CASSSPRGSTEAFF.

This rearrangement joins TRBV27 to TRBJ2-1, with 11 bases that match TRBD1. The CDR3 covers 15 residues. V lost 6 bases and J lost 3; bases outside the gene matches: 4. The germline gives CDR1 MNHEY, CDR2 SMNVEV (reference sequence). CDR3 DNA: TGTGCCAGCAGGCGGGGGACAGGGGGCTACAATGAGCAGTTCTTC. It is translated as CASRRGTGGYNEQFF.

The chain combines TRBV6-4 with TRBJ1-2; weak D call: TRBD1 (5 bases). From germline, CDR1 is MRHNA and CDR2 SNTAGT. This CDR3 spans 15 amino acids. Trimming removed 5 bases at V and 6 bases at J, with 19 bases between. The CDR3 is CASSSVQGTRDGYTF. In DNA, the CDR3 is TGTGCCAGCAGTTCCGTCCAGGGCACTCGGGATGGCTACACCTTC.

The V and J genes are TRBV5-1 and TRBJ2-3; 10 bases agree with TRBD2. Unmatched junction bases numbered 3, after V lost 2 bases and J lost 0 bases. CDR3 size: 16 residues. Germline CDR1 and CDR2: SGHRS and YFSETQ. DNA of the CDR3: TGCGCCAGCAGCTTTCTAGCGGGGGCTAGCACAGATACGCAGTATTTT. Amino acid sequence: CASSFLAGASTDTQYF.

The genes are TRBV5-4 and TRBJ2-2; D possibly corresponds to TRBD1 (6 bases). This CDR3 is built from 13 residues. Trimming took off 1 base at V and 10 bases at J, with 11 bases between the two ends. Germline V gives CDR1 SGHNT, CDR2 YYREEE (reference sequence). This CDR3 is CASSLLNREELFF. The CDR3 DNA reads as TGTGCCAGCAGCTTGTTAAACAGGGAGGAGCTGTTTTTT.

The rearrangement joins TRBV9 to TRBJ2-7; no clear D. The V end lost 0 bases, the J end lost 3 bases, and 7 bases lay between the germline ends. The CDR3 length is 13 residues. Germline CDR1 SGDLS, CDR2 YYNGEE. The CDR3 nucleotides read TGTGCCAGCAGCGTAGAAACTGACTACGAGCAGTACTTC. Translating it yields CASSVETDYEQYF.

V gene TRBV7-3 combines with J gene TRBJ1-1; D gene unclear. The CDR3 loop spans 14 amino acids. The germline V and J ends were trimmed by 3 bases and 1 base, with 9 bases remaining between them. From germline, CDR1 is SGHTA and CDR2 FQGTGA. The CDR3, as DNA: TGTGCCAGCAGCTTTGTGGACTCGAACACTGAAGCTTTCTTT. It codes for CASSFVDSNTEAFF.

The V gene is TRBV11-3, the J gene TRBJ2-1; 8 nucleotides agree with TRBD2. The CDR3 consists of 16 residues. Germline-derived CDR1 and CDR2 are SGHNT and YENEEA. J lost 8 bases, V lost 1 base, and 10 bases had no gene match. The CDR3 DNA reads TGTGCCAGCAGCTTAGGGGTTAGCGGGGTATTCGATGAGCAGTTCTTC. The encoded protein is CASSLGVSGVFDEQFF.

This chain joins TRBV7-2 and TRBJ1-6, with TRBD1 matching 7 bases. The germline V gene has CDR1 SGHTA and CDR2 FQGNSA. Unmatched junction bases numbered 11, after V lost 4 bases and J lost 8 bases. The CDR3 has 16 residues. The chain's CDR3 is CASSSGGQVGDSPLHF. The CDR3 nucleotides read TGTGCCAGCAGCTCAGGCGGACAGGTCGGGGATTCACCCCTCCACTTT.

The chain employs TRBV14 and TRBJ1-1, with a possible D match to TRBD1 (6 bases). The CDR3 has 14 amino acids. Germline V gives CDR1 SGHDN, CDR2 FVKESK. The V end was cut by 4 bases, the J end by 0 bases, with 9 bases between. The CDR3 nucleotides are TGTGCCAGCAGCCTCGCAGGGGTGAACACTGAAGCTTTCTTT. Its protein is CASSLAGVNTEAFF.

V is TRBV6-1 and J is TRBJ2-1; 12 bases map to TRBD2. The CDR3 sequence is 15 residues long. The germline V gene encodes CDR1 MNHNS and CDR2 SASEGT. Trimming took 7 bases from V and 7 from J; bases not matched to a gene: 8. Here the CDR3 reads CASILTSGSKNEQFF. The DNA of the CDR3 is TGTGCCAGCATCCTGACTAGCGGGAGTAAGAATGAGCAGTTCTTC.

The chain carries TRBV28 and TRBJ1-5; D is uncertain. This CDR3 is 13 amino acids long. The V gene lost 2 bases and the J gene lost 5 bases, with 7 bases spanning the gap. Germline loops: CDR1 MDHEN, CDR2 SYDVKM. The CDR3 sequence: CASSLGPDQPQHF. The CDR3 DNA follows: TGTGCCAGCAGTTTAGGCCCCGATCAGCCCCAGCATTTT.

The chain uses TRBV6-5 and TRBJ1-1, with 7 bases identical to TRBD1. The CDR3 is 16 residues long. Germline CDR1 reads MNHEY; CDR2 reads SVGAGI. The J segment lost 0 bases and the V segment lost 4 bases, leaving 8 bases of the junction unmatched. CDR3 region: CASSSPGQIMNTEAFF. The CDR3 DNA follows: TGTGCCAGCAGTTCCCCGGGACAGATTATGAACACTGAAGCTTTCTTT.

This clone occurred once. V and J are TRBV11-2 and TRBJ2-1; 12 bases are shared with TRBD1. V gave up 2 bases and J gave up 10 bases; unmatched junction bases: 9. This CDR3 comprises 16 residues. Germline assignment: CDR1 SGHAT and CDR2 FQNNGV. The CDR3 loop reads CASSLRRGQGAREQFF. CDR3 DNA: TGTGCCAGCAGCTTACGTCGGGGACAGGGGGCGCGAGAGCAGTTCTTC.

The CDR3 DNA reads TGTGCCAGCAGTTATCGGGGGATCGAGCAGTACTTC. Its translation is CASSYRGIEQYF. The chain joins TRBV6-5 to TRBJ2-5; maybe TRBD2 (6 bases). The J call is doubtful: the DNA matches TRBJ2-7 better. This CDR3 has 12 amino acids. Germline values: CDR1 MNHEY, CDR2 SVGAGI.

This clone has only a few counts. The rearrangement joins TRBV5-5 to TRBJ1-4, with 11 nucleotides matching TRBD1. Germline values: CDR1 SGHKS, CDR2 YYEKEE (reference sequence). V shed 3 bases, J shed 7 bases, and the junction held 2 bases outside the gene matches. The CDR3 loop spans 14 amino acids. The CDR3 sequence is CASSWDRGGEKLFF. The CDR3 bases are TGTGCCAGCAGCTGGGACAGGGGGGGTGAAAAACTGTTTTTT.

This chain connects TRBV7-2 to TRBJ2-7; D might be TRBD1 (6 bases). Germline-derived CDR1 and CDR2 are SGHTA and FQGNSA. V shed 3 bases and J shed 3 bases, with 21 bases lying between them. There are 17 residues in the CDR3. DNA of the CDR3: TGTGCCAGCAGCTTTGGAGCTACAGGGCTTATTGGCTACGAGCAGTACTTC. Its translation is CASSFGATGLIGYEQYF.

The CDR3: CASSSGTGFEQYF. CDR3 bases: TGTGCCAGCAGTTCCGGGACAGGGTTCGAGCAGTACTTC. The chain combines TRBV6-5 with TRBJ2-7, with 9 bases matching TRBD1. Germline V gene lookup returns CDR1 MNHEY and CDR2 SVGAGI. This CDR3 contains 13 residues. The V gene end was trimmed by 4 bases and the J gene end by 6 bases; junction bases not matched to a gene: 4.

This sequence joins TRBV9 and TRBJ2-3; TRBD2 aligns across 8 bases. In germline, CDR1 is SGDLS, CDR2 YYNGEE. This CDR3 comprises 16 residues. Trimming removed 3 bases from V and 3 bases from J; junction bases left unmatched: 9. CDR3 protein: CASSARLAMNTDTQYF. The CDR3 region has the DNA TGTGCCAGCAGCGCACGACTAGCGATGAATACAGATACGCAGTATTTT.

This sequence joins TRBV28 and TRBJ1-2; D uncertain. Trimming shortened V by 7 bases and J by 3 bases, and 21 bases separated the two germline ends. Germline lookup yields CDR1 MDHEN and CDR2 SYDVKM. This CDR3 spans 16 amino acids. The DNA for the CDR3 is TGTGCCAGCACTCTCTTGGGCGGGTTTGGAGACTATGGCTACACCTTC. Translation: CASTLLGGFGDYGYTF.

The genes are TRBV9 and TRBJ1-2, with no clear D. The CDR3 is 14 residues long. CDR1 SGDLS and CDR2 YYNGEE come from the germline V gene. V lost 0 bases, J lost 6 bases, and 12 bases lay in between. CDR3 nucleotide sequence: TGTGCCAGCAGCGTAGATCTGAGGCTGAATGGCTACACCTTC. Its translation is CASSVDLRLNGYTF.

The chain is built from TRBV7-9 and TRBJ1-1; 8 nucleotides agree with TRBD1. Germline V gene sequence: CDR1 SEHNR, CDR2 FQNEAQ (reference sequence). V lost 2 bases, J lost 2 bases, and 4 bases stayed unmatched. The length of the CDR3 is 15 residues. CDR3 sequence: CASSLIAGGNTEAFF. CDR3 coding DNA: TGTGCCAGCAGCTTAATCGCAGGGGGCAACACTGAAGCTTTCTTT.

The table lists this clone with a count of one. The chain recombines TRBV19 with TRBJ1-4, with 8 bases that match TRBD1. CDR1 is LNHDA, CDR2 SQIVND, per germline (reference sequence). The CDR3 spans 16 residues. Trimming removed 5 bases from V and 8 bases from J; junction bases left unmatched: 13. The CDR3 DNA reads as TGTGCCAGTAGTTCTCGTTCGGGACAGGTGGGAGAAAAACTGTTTTTT. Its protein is CASSSRSGQVGEKLFF.

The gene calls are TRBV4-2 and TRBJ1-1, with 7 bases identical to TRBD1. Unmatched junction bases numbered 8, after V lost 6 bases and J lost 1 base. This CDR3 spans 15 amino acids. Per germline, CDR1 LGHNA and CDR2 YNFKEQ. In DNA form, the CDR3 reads TGTGCCAGCAGTCGAACCGGGACAGAGAACACTGAAGCTTTCTTT. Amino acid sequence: CASSRTGTENTEAFF.

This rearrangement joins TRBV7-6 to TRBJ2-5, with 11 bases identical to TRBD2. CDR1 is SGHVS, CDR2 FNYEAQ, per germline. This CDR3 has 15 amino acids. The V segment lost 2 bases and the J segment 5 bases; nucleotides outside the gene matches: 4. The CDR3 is CASSLRSSGGETQYF. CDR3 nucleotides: TGTGCCAGCAGCTTAAGGTCTAGCGGGGGGGAGACCCAGTACTTC. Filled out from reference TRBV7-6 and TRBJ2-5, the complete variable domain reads GAGVSQSPRYKVTKRGQDVALRCDPISGHVSLYWYRQALGQGPEFLTYFNYEAQQDKSGLPNDRFSAERPEGSISTLTIQRTEQRDSAMYRCASSLRSSGGETQYFGPGTRLLVL.

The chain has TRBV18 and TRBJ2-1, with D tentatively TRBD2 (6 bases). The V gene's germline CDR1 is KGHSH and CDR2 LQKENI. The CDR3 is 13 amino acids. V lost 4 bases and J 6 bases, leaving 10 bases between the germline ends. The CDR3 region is CASSQMGGNEQFF. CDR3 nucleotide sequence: TGTGCCAGCTCACAAATGGGGGGCAATGAGCAGTTCTTC.

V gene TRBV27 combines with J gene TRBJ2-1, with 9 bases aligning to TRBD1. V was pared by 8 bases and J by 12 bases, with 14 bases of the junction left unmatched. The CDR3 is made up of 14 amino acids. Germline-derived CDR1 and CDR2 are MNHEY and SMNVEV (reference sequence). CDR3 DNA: TGTGCCAGCGGCCGGGGGACAGGGATGATGGGGCAGTTCTTC. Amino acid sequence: CASGRGTGMMGQFF.

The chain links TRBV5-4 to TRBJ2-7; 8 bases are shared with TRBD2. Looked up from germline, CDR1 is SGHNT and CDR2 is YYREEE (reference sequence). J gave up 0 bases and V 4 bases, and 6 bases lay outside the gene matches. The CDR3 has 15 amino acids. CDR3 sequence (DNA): TGTGCCAGCAGCGGAACTAGCGGAGCCTCCTACGAGCAGTACTTC. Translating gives CASSGTSGASYEQYF.

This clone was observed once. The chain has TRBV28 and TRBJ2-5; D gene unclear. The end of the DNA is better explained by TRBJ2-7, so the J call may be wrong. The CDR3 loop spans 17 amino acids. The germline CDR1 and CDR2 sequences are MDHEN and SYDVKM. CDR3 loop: CASSSYGRHLGSYEQYF. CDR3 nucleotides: TGTGCCAGCAGTTCCTACGGCAGGCACCTGGGTTCCTACGAGCAGTACTTC.

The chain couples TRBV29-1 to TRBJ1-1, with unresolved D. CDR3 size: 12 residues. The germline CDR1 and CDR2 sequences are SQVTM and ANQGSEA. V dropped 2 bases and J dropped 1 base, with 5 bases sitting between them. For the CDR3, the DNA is TGCAGCGTTGAACCGGGGAACACTGAAGCTTTCTTT. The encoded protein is CSVEPGNTEAFF. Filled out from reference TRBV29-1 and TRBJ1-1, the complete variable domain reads SAVISQKPSRDICQRGTSLTIQCQVDSQVTMMFWYRQQPGQSLTLIATANQGSEATYESGFVIDKFPISRPNLTFSTLTVSNMSPEDSSIYLCSVEPGNTEAFFGQGTRLTVV.

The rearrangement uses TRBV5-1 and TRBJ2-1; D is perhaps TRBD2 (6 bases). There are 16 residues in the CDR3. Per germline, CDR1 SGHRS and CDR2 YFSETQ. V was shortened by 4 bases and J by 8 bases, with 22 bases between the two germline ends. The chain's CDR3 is CASSLAGWTAADEQFF. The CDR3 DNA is TGCGCCAGCAGCCTGGCGGGATGGACTGCGGCCGATGAGCAGTTCTTC. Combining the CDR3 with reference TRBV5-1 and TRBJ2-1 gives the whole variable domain KAGVTQTPRYLIKTRGQQVTLSCSPISGHRSVSWYQQTPGQGLQFLFEYFSETQRNKGNFPGRFSGRQFSNSRSEMNVSTLELGDSALYLCASSLAGWTAADEQFFGPGTRLTVL.

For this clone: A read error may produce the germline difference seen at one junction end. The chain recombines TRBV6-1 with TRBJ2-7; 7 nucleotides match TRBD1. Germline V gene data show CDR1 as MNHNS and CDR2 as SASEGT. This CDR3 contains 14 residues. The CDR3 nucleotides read TGTGCCAGCAGGGAAGGACAGGCTCCCTACGAGCAGTACTTC. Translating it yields CASREGQAPYEQYF.